This is a list of T cell receptor beta chains from one sample in a study of shared clonotypes between healthy human individuals. Produced via immunoSEQ multiplex PCR; TCRdb's table is partial and in-frame only. The sample records 2.3 million or so clones, 80% to 95% being singletons. Specimen: naive CD4+ T cells from PBMCs. The receptors come from a young man in good health. Some clones in this sample may be carry-over from other donors' samples. CDR3s leave out the opening cysteine and the closing phenylalanine or tryptophan.

TRBV7-9,ASGLAGGTEQF
TRBV28,ASSGPPYEQY
TRBV5-1,ASSSLAGAPEQF
TRBV5-4,ASSLAPGSTDTQY
TRBV7-2,ASSLLGQPNTGELF
TRBV7-6,ASSLGGSGPSGGQY
TRBV5-1,ASSLGNRMGLDTQY
TRBV11-2,ASRVSQDAYEQY
TRBV10-3,ATTGNTEAF
TRBV30,AWRGDKNTEAF
TRBV4-1,ASSQDRTGGVPT
TRBV5-6,ASSLDRTDGYT
TRBV7-2,ASSLGQPRQPQH
TRBV5-1,ASSLVVTGGSYEQY
TRBV5-8,ASSKDDRGEAF
TRBV20-1,SARDRASV
TRBV5-1,ASSLPGSETQY
TRBV9,AHNEQF
TRBV5-4,ASSSQVPGANVLT
TRBV11-2,ASSLGTASNQPQH
TRBV7-9,ASSFYFQETQY
TRBV7-3,ASSRGTDLTEAF
TRBV5-1,ASSNDRAGTDTQY
TRBV9,ASSSSGSSYNEQF
TRBV28,ASQMPRGLGYGYT